The next 9 T cell receptor beta chains were all read from a single sample in a study of cytomegalovirus exposure and HLA in healthy donors. PCR amplification relied on 60 Vbeta primers (plus 13 Jbeta primers). Sequencing was performed with immunoSEQ multiplex PCR; in TCRdb, only in-frame clones are kept and a portion is missing. The data show about 160,000 clones, around three quarters seen once. Sequencing was carried out using PBMCs. Source of these receptors: a middle-aged man in good health and CMV-seronegative.

This clone was seen a few times. V is TRBV19 and J is TRBJ2-5, with TRBD2 matching over 11 bases. J gave up 2 bases and V 4 bases, and 3 bases lay outside the gene matches. In germline, CDR1 is LNHDA, CDR2 SQIVND (reference sequence). This CDR3 contains 15 residues. The CDR3: CASSTRLAGQETQYF. CDR3 nucleotides: TGTGCCAGTAGTACCCGACTAGCGGGACAAGAGACCCAGTACTTC. The full variable domain, its missing parts supplied by reference TRBV19 and TRBJ2-5, is DGGITQSPKYLFRKEGQNVTLSCEQNLNHDAMYWYRQDPGQGLRLIYYSQIVNDFQKGDIAEGYSVSREKKESFPLTVTSAQKNPTAFYLCASSTRLAGQETQYFGPGTRLLVL.

The CDR3 sequence: CASTSFEGPSGYEQYF. The DNA of the CDR3 is TGTGCCAGCACCTCGTTTGAGGGTCCCAGCGGCTACGAGCAGTACTTC. The V and J genes are TRBV28 and TRBJ2-7; the D gene is possibly TRBD2 (5 bases). This CDR3 is built from 16 residues. Germline assignment: CDR1 MDHEN and CDR2 SYDVKM. Trimming pared 7 bases from V and 3 bases from J, leaving 22 bases between.

The V gene is TRBV19, the J gene TRBJ1-5; D perhaps matches TRBD1 (5 bases). V gave up 5 bases and J gave up 4 bases, with 15 bases separating them. The CDR3 is 15 residues long. Per the germline V gene, CDR1 is LNHDA and CDR2 is SQIVND (reference sequence). CDR3 protein: CASSQKGLRNQPQHF. In DNA form, the CDR3 reads TGTGCCAGTAGTCAAAAGGGGTTGAGGAATCAGCCCCAGCATTTT.

The chain joins TRBV9 to TRBJ2-5; 14 bases line up with TRBD2. Germline V gives CDR1 SGDLS, CDR2 YYNGEE. The V and J ends lost 3 bases and 1 base, in that order; junction bases with no gene match: 2. There are 16 residues in the CDR3. The CDR3 spells CASSDGTSGSQETQYF. Written as DNA, the CDR3 is TGTGCCAGCAGCGACGGGACTAGCGGGAGCCAAGAGACCCAGTACTTC.

CDR3 bases: TGTGCCAGTAGTATAAAAGGATCGGGGGGGGCGCTGGAAAAACTGTTTTTT. It translates to CASSIKGSGGALEKLFF. The chain links TRBV19 to TRBJ1-4; TRBD1 is a possible D gene (6 bases). Trimming stripped 2 bases from V and 8 bases from J, with 21 bases between. Per the germline V gene, CDR1 is LNHDA and CDR2 is SQIVND (reference sequence). The CDR3 is 17 residues long. Full variable domain (remainder filled in from reference TRBV19 and TRBJ1-4): DGGITQSPKYLFRKEGQNVTLSCEQNLNHDAMYWYRQDPGQGLRLIYYSQIVNDFQKGDIAEGYSVSREKKESFPLTVTSAQKNPTAFYLCASSIKGSGGALEKLFFGSGTQLSVL.

The chain couples TRBV2 to TRBJ1-1; the match to TRBD1 covers 7 bases. Trimming took 5 bases from V and 1 from J; bases not matched to a gene: 10. Per the germline V gene, CDR1 is SNHLY and CDR2 is FYNNEI. This CDR3 contains 16 residues. This CDR3 reads CASSRDRVGGNTEAFF. DNA for the CDR3: TGTGCCAGCAGTCGTGACAGGGTGGGAGGGAACACTGAAGCTTTCTTT.

The chain employs TRBV29-1 and TRBJ1-1; D gene unclear. The germline gives CDR1 SQVTM, CDR2 ANQGSEA. The CDR3 spans 13 residues. The germline V and J ends were trimmed by 1 base and 1 base, with 7 bases remaining between them. In nucleotides, the CDR3 is TGCAGCGTTGAAGTACGGGAGAACACTGAAGCTTTCTTT. It is translated as CSVEVRENTEAFF.

The chain couples TRBV5-1 to TRBJ1-2; D gene ambiguous. With 4 bases removed from V and 2 bases from J, the gap between germline ends came to 9 bases. The CDR3 consists of 13 residues. Germline CDR1 is SGHRS and CDR2 is YFSETQ. CDR3 loop: CASSPGLNYGYTF. The CDR3 nucleotides are TGCGCCAGCAGCCCCGGACTAAACTATGGCTACACCTTC.

The V gene is TRBV30, the J gene TRBJ2-7, with TRBD2 as a possible D gene (5 bases). Germline V gene data show CDR1 as GTSNPN and CDR2 as SVGIG (reference sequence). This CDR3 is 12 amino acids long. V gave up 5 bases and J gave up 3 bases, with 11 bases separating them. The CDR3 DNA reads TGTGCCTGGGGGGAAGGAGGCTACGAGCAGTACTTC. It encodes CAWGEGGYEQYF.